This TCR beta chain was identified in a study of T cells in Graves' hyperthyroidism and ophthalmopathy. Study-level information: Blood was drawn when the patient was first diagnosed and still untreated. Findings of the study overall: The blood repertoire included most of the expanded thyroid clonotypes above 0.001.

After removal of 5 bases from V and 5 bases from J, the junction contained 8 bases not matched to a gene. CDR3 length equals 15 residues. Germline V lookup: CDR1 SGHTA, CDR2 FQGNSA. Clinical symptoms, serum thyroxine and TRAb, thyroid ultrasound and orbital computed tomography were used for the diagnoses. The TCR beta CDR3 regions underwent amplification using RNA transcripts as the source. First-round RT-PCR of the TCR CDR3 relied on the HTBI primer set. Via MiXCR, TCRdb re-called the multiplex PCR reads, giving one row per CDR3 protein. The repertoire holds 600,000 to 650,000 distinct CDR3 sequences, with around 21% as singletons. This clonotype was seen many times. Antigen specificity is unknown.

Specimen: blood. V is TRBV7-2 and J is TRBJ2-1; 8 bases map to TRBD2. This TCR came from a man under 40 with Graves' ophthalmopathy. CDR3 loop: CASSQGLAGNNEQFF. In DNA, the CDR3 is TGTGCCAGCAGCCAGGGGCTAGCGGGCAACAATGAGCAGTTCTTC.